Below are 10 T cell receptor beta chains sequenced from a single sample in a study of cytomegalovirus exposure and HLA in healthy donors. Use of 60 Vbeta and 13 Jbeta primers characterized the PCR. TCRdb keeps only in-frame clones here, not all; method: immunoSEQ multiplex PCR. The sample includes tens of thousands of clones, 84% of them seen just once. The material sequenced was PBMCs. These receptors were taken from a woman between 18 and 29 years old in good health and CMV-seropositive.

The chain combines TRBV7-3 with TRBJ2-3; D is perhaps TRBD2 (6 bases). The CDR3 totals 15 residues. Germline V gene sequence: CDR1 SGHTA, CDR2 FQGTGA. V was clipped by 3 bases and J by 1 base, with 11 bases between them. The CDR3 reads CASSLQGLGTDTQYF. The CDR3 bases are TGTGCCAGCAGCTTGCAGGGACTTGGCACAGATACGCAGTATTTT.

The DNA of the CDR3 is TGTGCCAGCAGCAGGGGAACAACTAATGAAAAACTGTTTTTT. Translated: CASSRGTTNEKLFF. The chain employs TRBV28 and TRBJ1-4; a possible D gene is TRBD1 (6 bases). With 6 bases removed from V and 0 bases from J, the gap between germline ends came to 8 bases. The CDR3 runs 14 residues. Looked up from germline, CDR1 is MDHEN and CDR2 is SYDVKM.

The rearrangement uses TRBV19 and TRBJ1-5; D is undetermined. The length of the CDR3 is 14 residues. Between the trimmed V and J ends, which lost 3 bases and 10 bases, there was a span of 16 bases. The germline V gene has CDR1 LNHDA and CDR2 SQIVND (reference sequence). In nucleotides, the CDR3 is TGTGCCAGTAGTATTGAGACACCTTTCTCTCCCCAGCATTTT. Encoded protein: CASSIETPFSPQHF.

V and J are TRBV5-6 and TRBJ1-5; no reliable D call. V was trimmed by 0 bases and J by 0 bases, leaving 10 bases between them. This CDR3 comprises 16 residues. CDR1 is SGHDT, CDR2 YYEEEE, per germline. The CDR3 coding sequence is TGTGCCAGCAGCTTGGACGGGGAACATAGCAATCAGCCCCAGCATTTT. It is translated as CASSLDGEHSNQPQHF.

This rearrangement joins TRBV19 to TRBJ1-3; a weak D match, TRBD1 (5 bases). This CDR3 has 13 amino acids. The V gene lost 7 bases and the J gene lost 8 bases, with 15 bases spanning the gap. Germline lookup yields CDR1 LNHDA and CDR2 SQIVND (reference sequence). In nucleotides, the CDR3 is TGTGCCAGTACGGACAATCAAGTATACACCATATATTTT. Amino acid sequence: CASTDNQVYTIYF.

The gene calls are TRBV2 and TRBJ2-5; no reliable D call. V dropped 4 bases and J dropped 5 bases, with 5 bases sitting between them. The CDR3 consists of 11 residues. CDR1 and CDR2 from the germline V gene are SNHLY and FYNNEI. CDR3 protein: CASSVLETQYF. DNA for the CDR3: TGTGCCAGCAGTGTTCTCGAGACCCAGTACTTC.

The chain links TRBV15 to TRBJ2-5; D gene unclear. CDR3 size: 15 residues. The germline V gene has CDR1 LNHNV and CDR2 YYDKDF (reference sequence). Trimming pared 0 bases from V and 7 bases from J, leaving 15 bases between. The CDR3 region has the DNA TGTGCCACCAGCAGAGAAGTATTGGTTCCGCGGACCCAGTACTTC. This gives the protein CATSREVLVPRTQYF.

The chain links TRBV25-1 to TRBJ2-1, with 7 bases fitting TRBD1. The CDR3 totals 14 residues. V lost 6 bases, J lost 5 bases, and 7 bases stayed unmatched. Germline CDR1 reads MGHDK; CDR2 reads SYGVNS. The DNA of the CDR3 is TGTGCCAGCAGCGAGCAAACAGGGGACAATGAGCAGTTCTTC. This translates into CASSEQTGDNEQFF.

The V call is TRBV7-2, the J call TRBJ1-1; tentatively, D is TRBD1 (6 bases). This CDR3 is built from 14 residues. The germline V and J ends were trimmed by 2 bases and 6 bases, with 13 bases remaining between them. CDR1 is SGHTA and CDR2 is FQGNSA in the germline V gene. The CDR3 DNA is TGTGCCAGCAGCTTACTACAGGGCCGCTCTGAAGCTTTCTTT. As protein: CASSLLQGRSEAFF. The full variable domain, rest sourced from reference TRBV7-2 and TRBJ1-1, is GAGVSQSPSNKVTEKGKDVELRCDPISGHTALYWYRQSLGQGLEFLIYFQGNSAPDKSGLPSDRFSAERTGGSVSTLTIQRTQQEDSAVYLCASSLLQGRSEAFFGQGTRLTVV.

The chain employs TRBV10-3 and TRBJ1-1; D not certain. CDR3 size: 14 residues. V was cut by 3 bases and J by 4 bases, with 12 bases left in between. Germline V gene data show CDR1 as ENHRY and CDR2 as SYGVKD. The CDR3 loop is CAISEGWGGTEAFF. The CDR3, as DNA: TGTGCCATCAGTGAAGGGTGGGGAGGCACTGAAGCTTTCTTT.